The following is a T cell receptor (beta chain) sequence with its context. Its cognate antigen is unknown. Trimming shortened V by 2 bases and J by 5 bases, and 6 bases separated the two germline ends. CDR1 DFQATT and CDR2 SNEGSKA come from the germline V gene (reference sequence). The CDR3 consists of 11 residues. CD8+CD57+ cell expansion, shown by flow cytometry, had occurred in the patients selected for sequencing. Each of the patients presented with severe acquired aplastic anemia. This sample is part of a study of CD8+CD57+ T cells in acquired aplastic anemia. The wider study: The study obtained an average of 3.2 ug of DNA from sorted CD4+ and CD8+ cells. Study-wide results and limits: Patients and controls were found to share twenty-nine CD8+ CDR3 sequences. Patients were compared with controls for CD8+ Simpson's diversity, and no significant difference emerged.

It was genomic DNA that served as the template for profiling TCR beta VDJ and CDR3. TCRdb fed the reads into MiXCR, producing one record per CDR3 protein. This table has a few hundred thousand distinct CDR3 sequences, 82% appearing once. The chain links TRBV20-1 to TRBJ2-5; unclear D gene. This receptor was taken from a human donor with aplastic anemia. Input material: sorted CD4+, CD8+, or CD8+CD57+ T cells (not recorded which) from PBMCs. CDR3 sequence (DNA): TGCAGTGCTAGAATTGGTGAGACCCAGTACTTC. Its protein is CSARIGETQYF.